This record looks at one T cell receptor beta chain sequence and its context. Its target is not known. The sample comes from a study of shared clonotypes between healthy human individuals. Study conclusions and caveats: For naive CD4 cells, roughly 5.5% of clonotypes were shared across a few donors. The four-donor shared clonotypes exceeded non-shared clonotypes in generation probability, with non-shared ones scoring lower.

Measured with immunoSEQ multiplex PCR; TCRdb has only the in-frame clones, and not every one. Among 2 million to 2.5 million clones, 80% to 95% were seen once, and the ten largest hold approximately 0.4%. Germline CDR1 SGDLS, CDR2 YYNGEE. Deletions cut 1 base from V and 4 bases from J, with 14 bases between. The length of the CDR3 is 15 residues. The sequence derives from a man between 18 and 35 years old in good health. Some clones in this sample may be carry-over from other donors' samples. V gene TRBV9 combines with J gene TRBJ1-1; D remains ambiguous. The sequencing input was naive CD4+ T cells from PBMCs. Subset: CD45RA+ positively selected. CDR3 coding DNA: TGTGCCAGCAGCGTACGTGACGGGCGGGCCACTGAAGCTTTCTTT. Its protein is CASSVRDGRATEAFF.